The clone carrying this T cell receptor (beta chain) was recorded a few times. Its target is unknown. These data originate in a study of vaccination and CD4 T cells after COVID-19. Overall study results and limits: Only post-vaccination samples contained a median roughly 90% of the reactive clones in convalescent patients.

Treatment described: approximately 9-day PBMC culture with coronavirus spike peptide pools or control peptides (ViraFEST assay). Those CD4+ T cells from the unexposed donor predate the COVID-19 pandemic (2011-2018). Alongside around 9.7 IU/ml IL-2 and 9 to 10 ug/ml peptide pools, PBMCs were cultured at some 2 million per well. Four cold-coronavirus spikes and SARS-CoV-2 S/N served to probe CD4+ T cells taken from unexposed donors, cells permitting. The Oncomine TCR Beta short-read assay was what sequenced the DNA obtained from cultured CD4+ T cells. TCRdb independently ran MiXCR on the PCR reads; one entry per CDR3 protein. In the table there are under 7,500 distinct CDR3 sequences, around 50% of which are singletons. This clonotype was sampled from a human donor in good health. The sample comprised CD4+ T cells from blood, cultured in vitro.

The CDR3 coding sequence is TGTGCCAGCAGTTACTCGATCTTGGGGGGCTCCTCCTATAATTCACCCCTCCACTTT. This translates into CASSYSILGGSSYNSPLHF. The chain employs TRBV6-5 and TRBJ1-6, with a possible D match to TRBD1 (6 bases). Germline lookup yields CDR1 MNHEY and CDR2 SVGAGI. V was shortened by 0 bases and J by 0 bases, with 15 bases between the two germline ends. The CDR3 is 19 residues long.